The 12 T cell receptor beta chains listed next were all sequenced from one sample in a study of control samples from healthy donors and cancer patients. Clones were read by immunoSEQ multiplex PCR, and TCRdb kept only the in-frame ones, dropping some. The data hold roughly 100,000 clones, with roughly 80% observed a single time. The specimen sequenced was blood. The receptors originated from a woman aged 45-65 years in good health.

The chain uses TRBV5-1 and TRBJ2-3; 9 bases map to TRBD2. From germline, CDR1 is SGHRS and CDR2 YFSETQ. With 2 bases clipped from V and 0 bases from J, the junction kept 7 bases outside the gene matches. The CDR3 is 17 amino acids. The CDR3 here is CASSFGLTSGSTDTQYF. In DNA form, the CDR3 reads TGCGCCAGCAGCTTTGGGTTGACTAGCGGTAGCACAGATACGCAGTATTTT.

The CDR3: CASSAQVSTDTQYF. The CDR3 coding sequence is TGTGCCAGCAGCGCACAGGTTAGCACAGATACGCAGTATTTT. The chain combines TRBV9 with TRBJ2-3; possible D gene TRBD1, 5 bases. CDR3 length: 14 residues. Germline CDR1 SGDLS, CDR2 YYNGEE. Trimming pared 3 bases from V and 0 bases from J, leaving 8 bases between.

The genes are TRBV4-3 and TRBJ1-2; the D gene is possibly TRBD1 (5 bases). The V gene lost 1 base and the J gene lost 5 bases, with 17 bases spanning the gap. The CDR3 has 16 residues. The germline CDR1 and CDR2 sequences are LGHNA and YSLEER. In DNA, the CDR3 is TGCGCCAGCAGCCAAGCGGAGGGAGGGGACTTGTATGGCTACACCTTC. Protein: CASSQAEGGDLYGYTF.

The chain is built from TRBV12-3 or TRBV12-4 and TRBJ2-1, with D possibly being TRBD2 (7 bases). This CDR3 spans 13 amino acids. V was pared by 3 bases and J by 9 bases, with 12 bases between. In nucleotides, the CDR3 is TGTGCCAGCAGTTTGAGGGGGGGCGGTGAGCAGTTCTTC. This codes for CASSLRGGGEQFF.

V is TRBV19 and J is TRBJ1-2; D might be TRBD1 (5 bases). Trimming took 4 bases from V and 5 from J, leaving 11 bases between them. CDR1 and CDR2 (germline): LNHDA, SQIVND (reference sequence). The CDR3 runs to 13 residues. In DNA, the CDR3 is TGTGCCAGTAGTAGGGGGACCGCATATGGCTACACCTTC. Encoded protein: CASSRGTAYGYTF.

The rearrangement links TRBV2 to TRBJ2-5; D is perhaps TRBD2 (6 bases). This CDR3 is built from 15 residues. Between the trimmed V and J ends, which lost 0 bases and 3 bases, there was a span of 11 bases. The germline CDR1 and CDR2 sequences are SNHLY and FYNNEI. The DNA of the CDR3 is TGTGCCAGCAGTGAAGCTATGAGGGAGGAAGAGACCCAGTACTTC. Translation: CASSEAMREEETQYF.

The chain carries TRBV7-8 and TRBJ2-1; D may correspond to TRBD1 or TRBD2 (5 bases each). The V end lost 1 base, the J end lost 6 bases, and 10 bases lay between the germline ends. This CDR3 spans 14 amino acids. Germline V CDR1 and CDR2: SGHVS, FQNEAQ. The CDR3 sequence: CASSLGWGSNEQFF. The CDR3 DNA sequence: TGTGCCAGCAGCTTAGGATGGGGGAGCAATGAGCAGTTCTTC.

This chain connects TRBV29-1 to TRBJ1-5; D unclear. The CDR3 loop spans 12 amino acids. CDR1 and CDR2 (germline): SQVTM, ANQGSEA. V was shortened by 5 bases and J by 3 bases, with 8 bases between the two germline ends. The chain's CDR3 is CSVLDLNQPQHF. The CDR3 DNA follows: TGCAGCGTTCTCGACCTCAATCAGCCCCAGCATTTT.

The chain employs TRBV6-2 or TRBV6-3 and TRBJ2-2; 8 bases align to TRBD2. Losses at the gene ends were 2 bases for V and 7 bases for J; bases not matched to a gene: 12. This CDR3 is 17 amino acids long. The germline gives CDR1 MNHEY, CDR2 SVGEGT. This CDR3 is CASSYRRGGPRFGELFF. The CDR3 DNA sequence: TGTGCCAGCAGTTACCGCCGGGGGGGCCCTCGCTTCGGGGAGCTGTTTTTT.

The chain carries TRBV18 and TRBJ1-1, with 7 bases that match TRBD1. The CDR3 has 11 amino acids. V was pared by 3 bases and J by 11 bases, with 3 bases of the junction left unmatched. Germline V lookup: CDR1 KGHSH, CDR2 LQKENI. CDR3: CASSPTGQAFF. For the CDR3, the DNA is TGTGCCAGCTCACCGACAGGGCAGGCTTTCTTT.

The chain carries TRBV7-3 and TRBJ1-1; D not resolved. V lost 6 bases and J 0 bases, leaving 17 bases between the germline ends. This CDR3 comprises 16 residues. CDR1 is SGHTA, CDR2 FQGTGA, per germline. The CDR3 loop reads CASRPGGLMVNTEAFF. CDR3 DNA sequence: TGTGCCAGCAGGCCCGGCGGGTTGATGGTGAACACTGAAGCTTTCTTT. The whole variable domain, filled in from reference TRBV7-3 and TRBJ1-1, reads GAGVSQTPSNKVTEKGKYVELRCDPISGHTALYWYRQSLGQGPEFLIYFQGTGAADDSGLPNDRFFAVRPEGSVSTLKIQRTERGDSAVYLCASRPGGLMVNTEAFFGQGTRLTVV.

This clone was found once. The chain links TRBV4-3 to TRBJ1-5; no clear D gene. The CDR3 runs 16 residues. Trimming removed 4 bases at V and 1 base at J, with 14 bases between. CDR1 is LGHNA, CDR2 YSLEER, per germline. The CDR3 coding sequence is TGCGCCAGCAGCCTCCCTGTGGTACAGAGCAATCAGCCCCAGCATTTT. This gives the protein CASSLPVVQSNQPQHF.